This T cell receptor beta chain was documented in a study of CD8 T cells in ankylosing spondylitis. The V segment lost 6 bases and the J segment 4 bases; nucleotides outside the gene matches: 6. The CDR3 loop spans 14 amino acids. Germline assignment: CDR1 DFQATT and CDR2 SNEGSKA (reference sequence). Quantitative 5'-RACE with molecular barcodes generated TCR beta libraries. TCRdb itself ran the 5' RACE reads through MiXCR, one entry per CDR3 protein. This sample has 220,000 or so distinct CDR3 sequences, with about 10% found just once. The clonotype comes from a male donor with ankylosing spondylitis or in good health (not recorded which). The sample was blood, either unsorted or a sorted T cell fraction (not recorded which). The chain couples TRBV20-1 to TRBJ2-6; 7 bases are shared with TRBD1. CDR3 loop: CSAVQGSGANVLTF. CDR3 in DNA: TGCAGTGCCGTACAGGGGTCCGGGGCCAACGTCCTGACTTTC.